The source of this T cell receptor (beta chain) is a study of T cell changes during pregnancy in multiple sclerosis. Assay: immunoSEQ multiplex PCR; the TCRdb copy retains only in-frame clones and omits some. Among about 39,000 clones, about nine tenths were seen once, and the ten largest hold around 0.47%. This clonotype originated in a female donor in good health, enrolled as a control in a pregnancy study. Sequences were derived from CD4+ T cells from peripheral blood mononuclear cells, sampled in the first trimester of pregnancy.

The DNA for the CDR3 is TGTGCCAGCAGTTTAATGGGACTAGCGGCAGATACGCAGTATTTT. Translated: CASSLMGLAADTQYF. The chain joins TRBV28 to TRBJ2-3; 11 nucleotides align to TRBD2. V was pared by 2 bases and J by 4 bases, with 2 bases of the junction left unmatched. The V gene's germline CDR1 is MDHEN and CDR2 SYDVKM. The CDR3 runs to 15 residues.